These T cell receptor beta chains were read from a single sample in a study of blood T cell repertoires in COVID-19. Clones were read by immunoSEQ multiplex PCR, and TCRdb kept only the in-frame ones, dropping some. The sample holds some 60,000 clones; 80% to 85% are singletons and the top ten take 15% to 20%. Sequenced input: peripheral blood. The receptors come from a man aged 25-40 years with COVID-19, enrolled during active disease. Both conserved end residues are part of each CDR3. Each record gives: clone size, D gene, J gene, V gene, CDR3 protein, CDR3 DNA. A D gene is named only where the DNA matches it firmly. The size entry is marked missing in some rows and otherwise reads once, few, many or a size class.

abundance: few; d_gene: TRBD1; j_gene: TRBJ1-6; v_gene: TRBV6-6; CDR3aa: CASNQGDSPLHF; CDR3nt: TGTGCCAGCAATCAGGGGGATTCACCCCTCCACTTT
abundance: NA; d_gene: TRBD1; j_gene: TRBJ1-4; v_gene: TRBV19; CDR3aa: CASSHYGTGDEKLFF; CDR3nt: TGTGCCAGTAGTCATTACGGGACAGGGGATGAAAAACTGTTTTTT
abundance: NA; d_gene: TRBD1; j_gene: TRBJ2-3; v_gene: TRBV6-4; CDR3aa: CASSEGGGSTDTQYF; CDR3nt: TGTGCCAGCAGTGAAGGGGGCGGGAGCACAGATACGCAGTATTTT
abundance: NA; d_gene: NA; j_gene: TRBJ2-1; v_gene: TRBV7-3; CDR3aa: CASSLGPARNEQFF; CDR3nt: TGTGCCAGCAGCTTAGGGCCAGCCAGGAATGAGCAGTTCTTC
abundance: NA; d_gene: NA; j_gene: TRBJ2-3; v_gene: TRBV27; CDR3aa: CASTPGTSTDTQYF; CDR3nt: TGTGCCAGCACCCCAGGAACTAGCACAGATACGCAGTATTTT
abundance: NA; d_gene: TRBD1; j_gene: TRBJ2-3; v_gene: TRBV27; CDR3aa: CASSPQGQGRSQYF; CDR3nt: TGTGCCAGCAGTCCACAAGGACAGGGCCGATCGCAGTATTTT
abundance: NA; d_gene: NA; j_gene: TRBJ2-7; v_gene: TRBV29-1; CDR3aa: CSVETGTSYEQYF; CDR3nt: TGCAGCGTTGAGACAGGTACTTCCTACGAGCAGTACTTC
abundance: few; d_gene: TRBD1; j_gene: TRBJ1-6; v_gene: TRBV7-3; CDR3aa: CASSLTGDRDSPLHF; CDR3nt: TGTGCCAGCAGCTTAACGGGGGACAGGGATTCACCCCTCCACTTT
abundance: NA; d_gene: NA; j_gene: TRBJ2-7; v_gene: TRBV30; CDR3aa: CAWNLDRTREQYF; CDR3nt: TGTGCCTGGAACTTAGACAGGACGAGGGAGCAGTACTTC
abundance: NA; d_gene: NA; j_gene: TRBJ1-1; v_gene: TRBV27; CDR3aa: CASSLGGLKTEAFF; CDR3nt: TGTGCCAGCAGTTTAGGGGGCTTGAAAACTGAAGCTTTCTTT
abundance: NA; d_gene: NA; j_gene: TRBJ2-5; v_gene: TRBV27; CDR3aa: CASSSATRMETQYF; CDR3nt: TGTGCCAGCAGTTCCGCGACGAGGATGGAGACCCAGTACTTC
abundance: NA; d_gene: NA; j_gene: TRBJ1-1; v_gene: TRBV7-9; CDR3aa: CASSKEQGYTEAFF; CDR3nt: TGTGCCAGCTCTAAAGAACAGGGTTACACTGAAGCTTTCTTT
abundance: medium-sized; d_gene: TRBD1; j_gene: TRBJ1-6; v_gene: TRBV18; CDR3aa: CASSPLTGANSPLHF; CDR3nt: TGTGCCAGCTCACCCTTGACAGGGGCTAATTCACCCCTCCACTTT
abundance: NA; d_gene: TRBD1; j_gene: TRBJ2-3; v_gene: TRBV2; CDR3aa: CASSVEGALTDTQYF; CDR3nt: TGTGCCAGCAGTGTTGAGGGGGCACTCACAGATACGCAGTATTTT
abundance: few; d_gene: NA; j_gene: TRBJ2-7; v_gene: TRBV6-5; CDR3aa: CASSYSGQGESYEQYF; CDR3nt: TGTGCCAGCAGTTACTCGGGGCAGGGCGAATCCTACGAGCAGTACTTC
abundance: NA; d_gene: NA; j_gene: TRBJ2-1; v_gene: TRBV11-2; CDR3aa: CASSEYRDLSYNEQFF; CDR3nt: TGTGCCAGCAGCGAGTACCGGGACTTATCCTACAATGAGCAGTTCTTC
abundance: few; d_gene: NA; j_gene: TRBJ2-2; v_gene: TRBV9; CDR3aa: CASSVGGGSAGELFF; CDR3nt: TGTGCCAGCAGCGTAGGAGGGGGTAGTGCCGGGGAGCTGTTTTTT
abundance: NA; d_gene: NA; j_gene: TRBJ2-4; v_gene: TRBV28; CDR3aa: CASSFFPGIQYF; CDR3nt: TGTGCCAGCAGTTTTTTCCCAGGGATTCAGTACTTC
abundance: few; d_gene: TRBD1; j_gene: TRBJ2-1; v_gene: TRBV10-3; CDR3aa: CAISERGQGGYNEQFF; CDR3nt: TGTGCCATCAGTGAGAGGGGACAGGGAGGTTACAATGAGCAGTTCTTC
abundance: NA; d_gene: TRBD2; j_gene: TRBJ2-7; v_gene: TRBV19; CDR3aa: CASRPGRGSSYEQYF; CDR3nt: TGTGCCAGTAGACCCGGGAGGGGGAGCTCCTACGAGCAGTACTTC
abundance: NA; d_gene: NA; j_gene: TRBJ2-7; v_gene: TRBV12-3/TRBV12-4; CDR3aa: CASSPQYYEQYF; CDR3nt: TGTGCCAGCAGCCCTCAGTACTACGAGCAGTACTTC
abundance: NA; d_gene: NA; j_gene: TRBJ2-7; v_gene: TRBV7-8; CDR3aa: CASSLLADYEQYF; CDR3nt: TGTGCCAGCAGCTTATTGGCAGACTACGAGCAGTACTTC
abundance: NA; d_gene: TRBD1; j_gene: TRBJ2-3; v_gene: TRBV5-4; CDR3aa: CASSSTGGPQYF; CDR3nt: TGTGCCAGCAGTTCGACAGGGGGCCCGCAGTATTTT
abundance: few; d_gene: TRBD1; j_gene: TRBJ2-7; v_gene: TRBV5-1; CDR3aa: CASSLVTGTGSYEQYF; CDR3nt: TGCGCCAGCAGCTTGGTAACCGGGACAGGGAGCTACGAGCAGTACTTC
abundance: NA; d_gene: TRBD2; j_gene: TRBJ2-5; v_gene: TRBV5-1; CDR3aa: CASSSLGTSGRGWVEETQYF; CDR3nt: TGCGCCAGCAGCTCCCTAGGGACTAGCGGGAGAGGATGGGTAGAAGAGACCCAGTACTTC
abundance: NA; d_gene: NA; j_gene: TRBJ1-3; v_gene: TRBV6-6; CDR3aa: CASRRDSGNTIYF; CDR3nt: TGTGCCAGCAGACGGGACTCTGGAAACACCATATATTTT
abundance: few; d_gene: TRBD1; j_gene: TRBJ2-5; v_gene: TRBV12-5; CDR3aa: CASGLGATGAQETQYF; CDR3nt: TGTGCTAGTGGTTTGGGGGCAACAGGGGCCCAAGAGACCCAGTACTTC
abundance: NA; d_gene: NA; j_gene: TRBJ1-1; v_gene: TRBV6-5; CDR3aa: CASSSVQGTEAFF; CDR3nt: TGTGCCAGCAGTTCCGTACAGGGAACTGAAGCTTTCTTT
abundance: once; d_gene: TRBD2; j_gene: TRBJ2-7; v_gene: TRBV4-1; CDR3aa: CASSLEPGLAGETQYF; CDR3nt: TGCGCCAGCAGCCTCGAGCCCGGTCTAGCGGGAGAGACGCAGTACTTC
abundance: NA; d_gene: NA; j_gene: TRBJ1-5; v_gene: TRBV19; CDR3aa: CASSLTANQPQHF; CDR3nt: TGTGCCAGTAGTCTGACAGCTAATCAGCCCCAGCATTTT
abundance: NA; d_gene: TRBD2; j_gene: TRBJ2-2; v_gene: TRBV19; CDR3aa: CASSIVEAGGLGELFF; CDR3nt: TGTGCCAGTAGTATAGTGGAAGCGGGGGGGCTTGGGGAGCTGTTTTTT
abundance: NA; d_gene: TRBD1; j_gene: TRBJ2-7; v_gene: TRBV6-1; CDR3aa: CASSEDGTGGYEQYF; CDR3nt: TGTGCCAGCAGTGAAGACGGGACAGGGGGCTACGAGCAGTACTTC
abundance: NA; d_gene: NA; j_gene: TRBJ2-5; v_gene: TRBV2; CDR3aa: CASKLSPETQYF; CDR3nt: TGTGCCAGCAAGCTGAGCCCAGAGACCCAGTACTTC